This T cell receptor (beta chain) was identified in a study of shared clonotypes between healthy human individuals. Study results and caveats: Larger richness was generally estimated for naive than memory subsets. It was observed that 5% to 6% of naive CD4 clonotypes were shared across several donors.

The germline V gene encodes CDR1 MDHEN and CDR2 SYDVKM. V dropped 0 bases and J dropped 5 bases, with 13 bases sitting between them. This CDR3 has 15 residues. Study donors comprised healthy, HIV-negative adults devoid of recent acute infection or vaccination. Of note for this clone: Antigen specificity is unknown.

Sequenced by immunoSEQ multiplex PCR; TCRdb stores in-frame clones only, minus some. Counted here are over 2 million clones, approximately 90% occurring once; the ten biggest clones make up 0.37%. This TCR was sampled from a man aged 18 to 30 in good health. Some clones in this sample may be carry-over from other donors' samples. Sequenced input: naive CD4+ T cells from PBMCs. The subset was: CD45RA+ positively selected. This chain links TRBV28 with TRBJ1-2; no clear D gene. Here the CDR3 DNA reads TGTGCCAGCAGTTTATGGGCCCAACTGGGGTATGGCTACACCTTC. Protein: CASSLWAQLGYGYTF.